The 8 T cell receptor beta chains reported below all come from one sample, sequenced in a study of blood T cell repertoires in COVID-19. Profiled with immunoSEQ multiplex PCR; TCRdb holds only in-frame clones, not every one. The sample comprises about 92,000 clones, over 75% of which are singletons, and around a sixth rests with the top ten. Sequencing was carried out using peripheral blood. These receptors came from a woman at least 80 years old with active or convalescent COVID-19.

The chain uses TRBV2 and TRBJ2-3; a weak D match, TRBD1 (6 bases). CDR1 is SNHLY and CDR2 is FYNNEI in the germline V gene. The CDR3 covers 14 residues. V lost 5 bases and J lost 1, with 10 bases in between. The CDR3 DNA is TGTGCCAGCAGTAGGGGGACCCGCACAGATACGCAGTATTTT. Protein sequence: CASSRGTRTDTQYF.

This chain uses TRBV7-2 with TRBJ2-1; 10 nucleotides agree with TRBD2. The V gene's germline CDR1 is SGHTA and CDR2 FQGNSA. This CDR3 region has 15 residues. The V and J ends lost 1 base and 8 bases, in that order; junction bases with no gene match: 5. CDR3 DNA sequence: TGTGCCAGCAGCTTAGAGAGCGGGAGGGTTTATGAGCAGTTCTTC. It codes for CASSLESGRVYEQFF.

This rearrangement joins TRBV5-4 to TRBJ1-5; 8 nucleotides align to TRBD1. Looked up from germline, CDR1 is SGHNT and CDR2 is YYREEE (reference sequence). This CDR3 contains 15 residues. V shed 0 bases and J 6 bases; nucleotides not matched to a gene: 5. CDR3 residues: CASSLGGRGPQPQHF. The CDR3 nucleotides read TGTGCCAGCAGCTTGGGCGGCAGGGGGCCTCAGCCCCAGCATTTT.

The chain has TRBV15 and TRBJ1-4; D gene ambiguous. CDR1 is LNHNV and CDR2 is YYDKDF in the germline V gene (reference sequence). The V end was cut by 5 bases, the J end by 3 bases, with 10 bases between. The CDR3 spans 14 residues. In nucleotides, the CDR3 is TGTGCCACCAGCGGGCGCACGGCTAATGAAAAACTGTTTTTT. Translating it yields CATSGRTANEKLFF.

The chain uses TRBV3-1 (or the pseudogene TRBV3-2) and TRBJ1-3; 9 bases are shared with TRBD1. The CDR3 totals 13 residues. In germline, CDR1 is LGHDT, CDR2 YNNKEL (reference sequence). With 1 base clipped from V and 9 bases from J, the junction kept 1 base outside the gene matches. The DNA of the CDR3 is TGTGCCAGCAGCCAAGGACAGGGGGGCACCATATATTTT. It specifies CASSQGQGGTIYF.

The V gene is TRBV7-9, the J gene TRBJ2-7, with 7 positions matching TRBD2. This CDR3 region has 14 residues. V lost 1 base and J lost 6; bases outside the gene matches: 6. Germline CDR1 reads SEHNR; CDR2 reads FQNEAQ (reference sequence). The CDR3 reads CASSLDGEGFEQYF. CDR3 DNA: TGTGCCAGCAGCTTAGATGGGGAGGGCTTCGAGCAGTACTTC. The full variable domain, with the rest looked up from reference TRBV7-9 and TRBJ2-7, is DTGVSQNPRHKITKRGQNVTFRCDPISEHNRLYWYRQTLGQGPEFLTYFQNEAQLEKSRLLSDRFSAERPKGSFSTLEIQRTEQGDSAMYLCASSLDGEGFEQYFGPGTRLTVT.

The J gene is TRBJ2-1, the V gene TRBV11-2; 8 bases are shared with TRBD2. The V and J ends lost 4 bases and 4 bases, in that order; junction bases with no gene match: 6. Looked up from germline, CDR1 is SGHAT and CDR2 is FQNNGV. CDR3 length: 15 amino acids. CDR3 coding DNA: TGTGCCAGCAGCTCCGGGGGGGTCATATACAATGAGCAGTTCTTC. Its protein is CASSSGGVIYNEQFF.

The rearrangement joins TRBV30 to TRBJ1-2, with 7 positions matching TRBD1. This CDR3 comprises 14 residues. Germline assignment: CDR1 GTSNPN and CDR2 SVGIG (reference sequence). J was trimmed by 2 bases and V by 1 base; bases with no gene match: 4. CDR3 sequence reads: CAWSAGTENYGYTF. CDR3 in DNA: TGTGCCTGGAGTGCCGGGACAGAGAACTATGGCTACACCTTC.